This TCR beta chain was obtained from a study of PD-1 blockade in mismatch repair-deficient tumors. Study context: Enrolled about 2013-2016, patients had progressing, pretreated mismatch repair-deficient cancers of around 12 types.

This clone was recorded once. Antigen specificity is unknown. Assay: immunoSEQ multiplex PCR; the TCRdb copy retains only in-frame clones and omits some. This table has more than 85,000 clones, 82% appearing once. The study, taken as a whole, reports: Tumor-resident clones, often absent from pretreatment blood, expanded after pembrolizumab and then contracted.

The CDR3 consists of 14 residues. V dropped 5 bases and J dropped 2 bases, with 9 bases sitting between them. Germline V gives CDR1 LNHDA, CDR2 SQIVND (reference sequence). Mismatch repair deficiency was confirmed in all patients, by PCR or immunohistochemistry. A few pembrolizumab responders had their TCRs sequenced. The chain recombines TRBV19 with TRBJ2-2, with a tentative D call TRBD1 (5 bases). The sample consisted of peripheral blood, taken about eight months after starting pembrolizumab. The sequence was collected from an adult with mismatch repair-deficient cancer. The CDR3 here is CASSSQANTGELFF. The CDR3 DNA follows: TGTGCCAGTAGTTCACAGGCAAACACCGGGGAGCTGTTTTTT.